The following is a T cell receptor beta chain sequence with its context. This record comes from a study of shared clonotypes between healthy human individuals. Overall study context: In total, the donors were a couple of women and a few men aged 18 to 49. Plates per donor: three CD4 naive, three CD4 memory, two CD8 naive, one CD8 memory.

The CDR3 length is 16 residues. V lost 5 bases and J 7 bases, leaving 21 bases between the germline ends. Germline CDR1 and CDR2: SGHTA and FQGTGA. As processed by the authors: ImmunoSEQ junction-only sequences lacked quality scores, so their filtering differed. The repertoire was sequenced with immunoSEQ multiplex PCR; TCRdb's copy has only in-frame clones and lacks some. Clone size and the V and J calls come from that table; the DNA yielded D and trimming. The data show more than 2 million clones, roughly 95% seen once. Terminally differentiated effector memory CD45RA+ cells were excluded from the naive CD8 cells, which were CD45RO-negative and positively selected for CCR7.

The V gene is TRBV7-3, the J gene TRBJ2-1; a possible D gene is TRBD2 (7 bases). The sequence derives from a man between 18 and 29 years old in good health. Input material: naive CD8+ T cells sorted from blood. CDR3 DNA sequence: TGTGCCAGCAGCCCCTCCGGCGGGGGCGTAAAAAATGAGCAGTTCTTC. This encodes CASSPSGGGVKNEQFF.